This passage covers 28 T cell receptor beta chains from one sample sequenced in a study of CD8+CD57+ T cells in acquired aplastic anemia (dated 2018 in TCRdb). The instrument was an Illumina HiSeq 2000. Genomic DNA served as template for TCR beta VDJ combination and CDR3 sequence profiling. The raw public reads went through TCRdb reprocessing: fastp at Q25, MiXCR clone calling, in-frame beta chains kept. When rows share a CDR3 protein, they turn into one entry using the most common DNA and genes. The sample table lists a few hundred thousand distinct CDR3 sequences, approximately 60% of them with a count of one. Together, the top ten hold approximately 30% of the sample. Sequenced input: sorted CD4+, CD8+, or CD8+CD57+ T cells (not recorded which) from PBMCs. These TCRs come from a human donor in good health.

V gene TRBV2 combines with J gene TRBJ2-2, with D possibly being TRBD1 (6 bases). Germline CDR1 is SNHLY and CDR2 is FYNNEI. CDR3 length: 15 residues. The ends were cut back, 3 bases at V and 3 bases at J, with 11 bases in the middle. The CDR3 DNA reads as TGTGCCAGCAGTGAGGCATCAGGGGACACCGGGGAGCTGTTTTTT. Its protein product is CASSEASGDTGELFF.

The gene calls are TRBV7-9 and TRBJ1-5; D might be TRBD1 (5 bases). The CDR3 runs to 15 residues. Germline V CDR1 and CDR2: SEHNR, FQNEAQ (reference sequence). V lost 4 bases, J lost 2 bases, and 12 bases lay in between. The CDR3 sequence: CASSSARDGNQPQHF. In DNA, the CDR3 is TGTGCCAGCAGCTCGGCACGGGACGGCAATCAGCCCCAGCATTTT.

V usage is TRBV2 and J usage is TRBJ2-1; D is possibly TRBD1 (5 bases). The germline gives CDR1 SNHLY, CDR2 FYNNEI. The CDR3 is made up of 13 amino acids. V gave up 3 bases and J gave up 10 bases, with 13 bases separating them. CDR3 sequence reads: CASSDRASREQFF. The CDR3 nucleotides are TGTGCCAGCAGTGACAGGGCTTCGAGGGAGCAGTTCTTC.

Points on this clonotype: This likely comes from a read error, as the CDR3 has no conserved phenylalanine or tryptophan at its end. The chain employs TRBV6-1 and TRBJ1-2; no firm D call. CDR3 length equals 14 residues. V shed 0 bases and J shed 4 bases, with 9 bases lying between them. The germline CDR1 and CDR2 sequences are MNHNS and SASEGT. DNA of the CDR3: TGTGCCAGCAGTGAAGCAAAGGGTGGCTATGGCTACACCCTC. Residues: CASSEAKGGYGYTL.

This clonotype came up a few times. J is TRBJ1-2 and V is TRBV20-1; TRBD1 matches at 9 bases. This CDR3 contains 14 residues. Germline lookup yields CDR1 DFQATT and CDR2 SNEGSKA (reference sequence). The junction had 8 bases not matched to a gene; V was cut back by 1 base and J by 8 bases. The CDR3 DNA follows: TGCAGTGCTAGAGGGGGACAGGGACGGGGCGGCTACACCTTC. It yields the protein CSARGGQGRGGYTF.

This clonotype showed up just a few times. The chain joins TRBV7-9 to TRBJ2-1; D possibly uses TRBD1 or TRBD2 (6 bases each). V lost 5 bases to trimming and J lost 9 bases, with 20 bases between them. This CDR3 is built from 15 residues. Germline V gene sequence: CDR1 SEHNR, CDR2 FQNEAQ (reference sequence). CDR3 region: CASSPMGDGGREQFF. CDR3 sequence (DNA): TGTGCCAGCAGCCCCATGGGAGATGGGGGGCGTGAGCAGTTCTTC.

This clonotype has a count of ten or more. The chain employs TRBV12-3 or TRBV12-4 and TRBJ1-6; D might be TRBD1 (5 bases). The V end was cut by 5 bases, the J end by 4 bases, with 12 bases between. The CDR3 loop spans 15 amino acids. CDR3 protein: CASSQRDRYNSPLHF. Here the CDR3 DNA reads TGTGCCAGCAGTCAAAGGGACCGATATAATTCACCCCTCCACTTT.

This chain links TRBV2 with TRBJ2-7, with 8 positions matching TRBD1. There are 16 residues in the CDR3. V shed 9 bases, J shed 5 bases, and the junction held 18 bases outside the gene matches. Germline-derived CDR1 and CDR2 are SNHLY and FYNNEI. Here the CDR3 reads CASREGTGRPGDEQYF. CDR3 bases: TGTGCCAGTCGCGAAGGGACAGGCCGACCTGGCGACGAGCAGTACTTC.

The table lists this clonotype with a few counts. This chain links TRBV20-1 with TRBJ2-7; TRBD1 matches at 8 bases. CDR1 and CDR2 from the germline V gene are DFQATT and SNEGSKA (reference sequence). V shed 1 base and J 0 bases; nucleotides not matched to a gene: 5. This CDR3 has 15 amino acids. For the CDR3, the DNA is TGCAGTGCTAGAGCAGGGGGCTACGGCTCCTACGAGCAGTACTTC. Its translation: CSARAGGYGSYEQYF.

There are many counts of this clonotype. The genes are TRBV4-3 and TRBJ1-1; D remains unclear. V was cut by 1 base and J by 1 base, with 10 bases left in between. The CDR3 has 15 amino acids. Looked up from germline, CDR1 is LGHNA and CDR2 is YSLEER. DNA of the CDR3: TGCGCCAGCAGCCAAGTATACGGAGAGAACACTGAAGCTTTCTTT. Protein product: CASSQVYGENTEAFF.

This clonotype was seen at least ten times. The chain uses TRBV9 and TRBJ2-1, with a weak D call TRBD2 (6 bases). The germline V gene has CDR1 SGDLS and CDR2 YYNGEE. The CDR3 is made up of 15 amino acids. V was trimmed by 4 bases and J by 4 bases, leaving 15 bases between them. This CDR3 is CASSLGSGPYNEQFF. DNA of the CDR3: TGTGCCAGCAGCCTAGGTAGCGGACCTTACAATGAGCAGTTCTTC.

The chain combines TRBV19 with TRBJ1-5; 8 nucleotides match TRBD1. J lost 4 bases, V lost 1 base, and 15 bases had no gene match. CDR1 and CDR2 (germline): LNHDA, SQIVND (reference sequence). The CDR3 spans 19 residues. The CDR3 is CASSIAFAPDRVGNQPQHF. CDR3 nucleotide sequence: TGTGCCAGTAGTATAGCTTTCGCCCCGGACAGGGTTGGAAATCAGCCCCAGCATTTT.

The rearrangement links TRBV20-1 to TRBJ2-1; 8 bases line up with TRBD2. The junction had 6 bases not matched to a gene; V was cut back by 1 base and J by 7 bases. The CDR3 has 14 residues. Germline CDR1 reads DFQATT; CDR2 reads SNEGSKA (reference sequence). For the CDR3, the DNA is TGCAGTGCTAGAGCGGGGGGGGCGGAGAATGAGCAGTTCTTC. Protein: CSARAGGAENEQFF.

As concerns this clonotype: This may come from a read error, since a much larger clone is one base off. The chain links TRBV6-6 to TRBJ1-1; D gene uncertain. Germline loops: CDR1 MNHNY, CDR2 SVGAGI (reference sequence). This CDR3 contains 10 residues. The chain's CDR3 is CAGRTGEAFF. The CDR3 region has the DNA TGTGCCGGCAGGACGGGTGAAGCTTTCTTT.

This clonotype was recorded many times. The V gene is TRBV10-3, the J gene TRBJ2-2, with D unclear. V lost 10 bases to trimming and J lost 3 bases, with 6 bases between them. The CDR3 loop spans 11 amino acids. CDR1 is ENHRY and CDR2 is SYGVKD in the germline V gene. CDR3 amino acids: CATDHTGELFF. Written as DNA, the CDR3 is TGTGCCACTGACCACACCGGGGAGCTGTTTTTT.

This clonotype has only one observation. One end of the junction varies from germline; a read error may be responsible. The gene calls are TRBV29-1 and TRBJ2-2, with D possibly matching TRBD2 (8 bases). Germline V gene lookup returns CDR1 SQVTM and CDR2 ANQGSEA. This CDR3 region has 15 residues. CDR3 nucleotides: TGCAGCGTCCAGGGGGTAGCGGGGAACACTGGGGAGCTGTTTTTT. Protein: CSVQGVAGNTGELFF.

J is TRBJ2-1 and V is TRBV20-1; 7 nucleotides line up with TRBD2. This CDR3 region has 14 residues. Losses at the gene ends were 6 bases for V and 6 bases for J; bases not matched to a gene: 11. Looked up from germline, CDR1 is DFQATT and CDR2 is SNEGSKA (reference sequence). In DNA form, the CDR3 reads TGCAGTGCCCCTGGGGGGGGGGATTTCAATGAGCAGTTCTTC. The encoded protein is CSAPGGGDFNEQFF.

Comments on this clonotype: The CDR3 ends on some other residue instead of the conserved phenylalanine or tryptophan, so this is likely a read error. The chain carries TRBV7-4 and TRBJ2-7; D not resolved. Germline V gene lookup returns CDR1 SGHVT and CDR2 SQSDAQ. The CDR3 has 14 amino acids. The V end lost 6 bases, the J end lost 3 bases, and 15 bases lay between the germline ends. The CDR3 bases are TGTGCCAGCAGTGAGGCAGGCCGGAGCTACGAGCAGTACTTG. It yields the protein CASSEAGRSYEQYL.

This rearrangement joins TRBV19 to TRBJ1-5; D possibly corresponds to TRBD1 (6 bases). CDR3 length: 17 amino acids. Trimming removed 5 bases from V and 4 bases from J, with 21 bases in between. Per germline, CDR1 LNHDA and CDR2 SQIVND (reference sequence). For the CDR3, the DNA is TGTGCCAGTAGTGACAGGACAGTAACTACGGGGAATCAGCCCCAGCATTTT. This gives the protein CASSDRTVTTGNQPQHF.

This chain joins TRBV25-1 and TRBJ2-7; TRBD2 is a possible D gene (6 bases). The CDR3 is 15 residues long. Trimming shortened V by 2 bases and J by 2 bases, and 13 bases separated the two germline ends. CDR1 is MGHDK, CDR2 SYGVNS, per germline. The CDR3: CASSEGGSRTYEQYF. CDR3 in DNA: TGTGCCAGCAGTGAAGGGGGGAGTAGAACCTACGAGCAGTACTTC.

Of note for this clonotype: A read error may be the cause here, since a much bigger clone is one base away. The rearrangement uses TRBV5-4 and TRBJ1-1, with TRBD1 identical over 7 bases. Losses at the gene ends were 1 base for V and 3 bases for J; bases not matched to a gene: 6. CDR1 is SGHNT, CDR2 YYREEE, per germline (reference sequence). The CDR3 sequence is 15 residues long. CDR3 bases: TGTGCCAGCAGCTTGAGGGGGCTAGGGTACACTGAAGCTTTCTTT. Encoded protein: CASSLRGLGYTEAFF.

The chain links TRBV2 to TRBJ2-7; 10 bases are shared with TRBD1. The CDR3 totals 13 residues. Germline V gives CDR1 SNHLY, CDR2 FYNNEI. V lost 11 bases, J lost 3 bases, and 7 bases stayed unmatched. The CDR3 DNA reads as TGTGCCGGGGGGACAGGGGTCCTCTACGAGCAGTACTTC. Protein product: CAGGTGVLYEQYF.

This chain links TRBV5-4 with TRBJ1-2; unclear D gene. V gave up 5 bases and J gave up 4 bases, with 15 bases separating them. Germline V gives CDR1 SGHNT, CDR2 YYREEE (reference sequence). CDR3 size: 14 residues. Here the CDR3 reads CASRAFEGGYGYTF. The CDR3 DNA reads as TGTGCCAGCAGGGCGTTTGAGGGTGGCTATGGCTACACCTTC.

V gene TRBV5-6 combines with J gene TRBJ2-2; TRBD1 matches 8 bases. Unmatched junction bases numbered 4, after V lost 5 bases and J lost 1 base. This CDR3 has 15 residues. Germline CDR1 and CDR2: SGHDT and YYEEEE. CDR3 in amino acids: CASSTGTGNTGELFF. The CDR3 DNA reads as TGTGCCAGCAGTACCGGGACAGGGAACACCGGGGAGCTGTTTTTT.

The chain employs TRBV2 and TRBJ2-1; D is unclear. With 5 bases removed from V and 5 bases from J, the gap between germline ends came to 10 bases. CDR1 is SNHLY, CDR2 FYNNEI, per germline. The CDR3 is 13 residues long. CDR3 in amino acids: CASSQPFNNEQFF. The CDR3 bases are TGTGCCAGCAGTCAGCCCTTTAACAATGAGCAGTTCTTC.

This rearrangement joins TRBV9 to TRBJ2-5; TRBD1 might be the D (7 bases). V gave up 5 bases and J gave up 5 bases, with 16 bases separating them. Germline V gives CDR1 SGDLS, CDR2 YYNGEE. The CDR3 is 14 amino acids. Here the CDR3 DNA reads TGTGCCAGCAGTGAACCAGGGGGGTGGGAGACCCAGTACTTC. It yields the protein CASSEPGGWETQYF.

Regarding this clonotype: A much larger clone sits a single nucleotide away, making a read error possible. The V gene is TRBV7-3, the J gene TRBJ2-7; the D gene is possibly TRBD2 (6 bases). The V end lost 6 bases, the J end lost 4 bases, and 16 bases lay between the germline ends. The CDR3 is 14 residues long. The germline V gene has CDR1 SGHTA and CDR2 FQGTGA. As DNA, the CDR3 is TGTGCCAGCAGGGCTAGCGCGAGATGGTACGAGCAGTACTTC. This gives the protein CASRASARWYEQYF.

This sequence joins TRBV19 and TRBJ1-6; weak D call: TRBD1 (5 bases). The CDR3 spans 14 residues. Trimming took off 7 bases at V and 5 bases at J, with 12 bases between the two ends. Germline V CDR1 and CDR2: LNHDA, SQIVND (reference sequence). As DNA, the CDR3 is TGTGCCAGTAACCATCCGACAGATAATTCACCCCTCCACTTT. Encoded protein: CASNHPTDNSPLHF.